The T cell receptor (beta chain) described here comes from a study of cytomegalovirus exposure and HLA in healthy donors. PCR employed 60 Vbeta and 13 Jbeta primers. The table came from immunoSEQ multiplex PCR; TCRdb's copy has only in-frame clones and leaves some out. This repertoire shows about 95,000 clones, around 81% found once; its top ten account for about 3.9%. Input material: PBMCs. The sequence came from a woman aged 65 to 85 in good health and CMV-seropositive.

CDR3 DNA sequence: TGTGCCAGCAGCTCGGACAGATATCAGCCCCAGCATTTT. This codes for CASSSDRYQPQHF. The genes are TRBV7-9 and TRBJ1-5; D is perhaps TRBD1 (6 bases). Germline V gene data show CDR1 as SEHNR and CDR2 as FQNEAQ (reference sequence). V was shortened by 4 bases and J by 5 bases, with 9 bases between the two germline ends. The CDR3 is 13 residues long.